These 5 T cell receptor beta chains share one sample of origin, sequenced in a study of regulatory T cells in long-lasting Graves disease. Regarding time point: persistent/refractory GD, antithyroid drugs over 5 years with positive TRAb. PBMCs were the source of the RNA used for TCR sequencing. Construction of the TCR beta libraries employed iRepertoire HTBI primers in conjunction with Arm-PCR of CDR3 regions. TCRdb ran MiXCR on the multiplex PCR reads and lists one entry per CDR3 protein. The profile shows some 370,000 distinct CDR3 sequences, approximately 23% of them singletons. Sequences were derived from peripheral blood mononuclear cells (PBMCs), sampled when the disease was refractory, from a patient treated with antithyroid drugs. The receptors were sampled from a woman between 35 and 50 years old with Graves disease.

This clonotype was seen just once. With a much larger clone just one base away, this may be a read error. V gene TRBV2 combines with J gene TRBJ1-1; 7 positions match TRBD1. Unmatched junction bases numbered 8, after V lost 9 bases and J lost 4 bases. The CDR3 has 13 residues. Germline CDR1 and CDR2: SNHLY and FYNNEI. This chain's CDR3 is CASDRAVATEAFF. DNA for the CDR3: TGTGCCAGTGACAGGGCTGTAGCCACTGAAGCTTTCTTT. The full variable domain, its missing parts supplied by reference TRBV2 and TRBJ1-1, is EPEVTQTPSHQVTQMGQEVILRCVPISNHLYFYWYRQILGQKVEFLVSFYNNEISEKSEIFDDQFSVERPDGSNFTLKIRSTKLEDSAMYFCASDRAVATEAFFGQGTRLTVV.

This clonotype showed up just a few times. The chain recombines TRBV19 with TRBJ1-1; 7 positions agree with TRBD1. Germline values: CDR1 LNHDA, CDR2 SQIVND (reference sequence). Losses at the gene ends were 5 bases for V and 10 bases for J; bases not matched to a gene: 7. CDR3 size: 12 residues. DNA of the CDR3: TGTGCCAGTAGTTTGGGGACAGAAAGAGCTTTCTTT. Translating gives CASSLGTERAFF.

V and J are TRBV28 and TRBJ2-2; TRBD1 agrees at 7 bases. This CDR3 region has 14 residues. Per germline, CDR1 MDHEN and CDR2 SYDVKM. The ends lost 6 bases at V and 4 bases at J; junction bases unmatched: 5. CDR3 region: CASSLDRVTGELFF. The CDR3 DNA is TGTGCCAGCAGCCTTGACAGGGTCACCGGGGAGCTGTTTTTT.

The chain links TRBV19 to TRBJ1-6; 8 bases fit TRBD1. In germline, CDR1 is LNHDA, CDR2 SQIVND (reference sequence). The CDR3 runs 16 residues. The V segment lost 5 bases and the J segment 7 bases; nucleotides outside the gene matches: 10. CDR3 sequence (DNA): TGTGCCAGTAGTGGCCCTCCCGGGACAGGCAATTCACCCCTCCACTTT. This translates into CASSGPPGTGNSPLHF.

This clonotype was found a few times. The chain has TRBV5-1 and TRBJ2-7, with 9 positions matching TRBD1. Unmatched junction bases numbered 5, after V lost 0 bases and J lost 1 base. CDR3 size: 16 residues. CDR1 is SGHRS and CDR2 is YFSETQ in the germline V gene. CDR3 in DNA: TGCGCCAGCAGCTTGGCCAGGGACAGGGTGTCCTACGAGCAGTACTTC. Residues: CASSLARDRVSYEQYF.